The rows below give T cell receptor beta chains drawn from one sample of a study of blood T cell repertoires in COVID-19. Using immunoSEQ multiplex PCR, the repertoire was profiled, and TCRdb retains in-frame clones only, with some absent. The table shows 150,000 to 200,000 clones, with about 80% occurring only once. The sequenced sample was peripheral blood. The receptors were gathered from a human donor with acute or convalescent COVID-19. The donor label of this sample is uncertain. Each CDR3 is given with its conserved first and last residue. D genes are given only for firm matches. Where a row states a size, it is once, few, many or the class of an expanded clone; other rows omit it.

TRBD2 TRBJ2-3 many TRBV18 TGTGCCAGCTCACCGATCGGCGGGAGAGCAGATACGCAGTATTTT CASSPIGGRADTQYF
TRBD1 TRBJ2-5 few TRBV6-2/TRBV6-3 TGTGCCAGCAGTTACCCCCGCGGACAGGAAGAGACCCAGTACTTC CASSYPRGQEETQYF
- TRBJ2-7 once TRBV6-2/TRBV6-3 TGTGCCAGCAGTTACAGGCAGGGCTACGAGCAGTACTTC CASSYRQGYEQYF
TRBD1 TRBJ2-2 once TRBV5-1 TGCGCCAGCAGCTTGCGAGGGGGCCTGAACACCGGGGAGCTGTTTTTT CASSLRGGLNTGELFF
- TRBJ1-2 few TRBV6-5 TGTGCCAGCATCGAGTCGGCTAACTATGGCTACACCTTC CASIESANYGYTF
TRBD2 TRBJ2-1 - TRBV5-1 TGCGCCAGCAGCCCAGCGGGAGGGCCTCTGTACAATGAGCAGTTCTTC CASSPAGGPLYNEQFF
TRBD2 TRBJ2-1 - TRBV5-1 TGCGCCAGCAGCTTGGCCAGTAGCGGGGGGGCCTATGAGCAGTTCTTC CASSLASSGGAYEQFF
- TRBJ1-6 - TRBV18 TGTGCCAGCTCACCAAGGAAGGGGTATCTGAAGGATTCACCCCTCCACTTT CASSPRKGYLKDSPLHF
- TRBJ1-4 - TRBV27 TGTGCCAGCATGGAGGGACCTTATAATGAAAAACTGTTTTTT CASMEGPYNEKLFF
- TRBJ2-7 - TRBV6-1 TGTGCCAGCAGTGAAACGGCAGGGGATCGGTACGAGCAGTACTTC CASSETAGDRYEQYF
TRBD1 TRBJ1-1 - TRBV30 TGTGCCTGGGTGGACAGGGGGACTGAAGCTTTCTTT CAWVDRGTEAFF
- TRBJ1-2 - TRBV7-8 TGTGCCAGCACCGAAACCGGGGGCTATGGCTACACCTTC CASTETGGYGYTF
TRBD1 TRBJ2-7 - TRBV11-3 TGTGCCAGCAGCTTATTTGGGGGACAGAGCGAGCAGTACTTC CASSLFGGQSEQYF
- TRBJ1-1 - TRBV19 TGTGCCAGTAGTCTCGCGGCTGAAGCTTTCTTT CASSLAAEAFF
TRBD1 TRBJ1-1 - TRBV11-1 TGTGCCAGCAGCTGGTCAGGGGGAGGCACTGAAGCTTTCTTT CASSWSGGGTEAFF
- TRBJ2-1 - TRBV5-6 TGTGCCAGCAGCTTCGCAGGAAGTACGTATGAGCAGTTCTTC CASSFAGSTYEQFF
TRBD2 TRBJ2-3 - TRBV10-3 TGTGCCATCAGCCCGAGTGTCAGCGGGAGGATCGCAGATACGCAGTATTTT CAISPSVSGRIADTQYF
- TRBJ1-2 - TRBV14 TGTGCCAGCAGCCCCGGGGGGACCTTAGGGAACTATGGCTACACCTTC CASSPGGTLGNYGYTF
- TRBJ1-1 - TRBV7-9 TGTGCCAGCAGAGTGGACAGATCGAACACTGAAGCTTTCTTT CASRVDRSNTEAFF
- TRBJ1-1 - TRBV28 TGTGCCAGCAAAGGGGCGAACACTGAAGCTTTCTTT CASKGANTEAFF
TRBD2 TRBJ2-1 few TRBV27 TGTGCCAGCAGTCTCCATCCGGGACTAGCGGGGGGTAGGTCCTACAATGAGCAGTTCTTC CASSLHPGLAGGRSYNEQFF
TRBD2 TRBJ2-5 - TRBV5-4 TGTGCCAGCAGCTTATCGACTAGCAACTTC CASSLSTSNF
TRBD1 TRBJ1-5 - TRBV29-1 TGCAGCGTTTCGGACAGGAACGGTCAGCCCCAGCATTTT CSVSDRNGQPQHF
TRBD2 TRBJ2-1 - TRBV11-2 TGTGCCAGCAGCCGCAGACTAGCGGGAGCCCCCAATGAGCAGTTCTTC CASSRRLAGAPNEQFF
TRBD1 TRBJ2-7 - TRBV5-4 TGTGCCAGCAGCTTAGGGACAGGGTCTTCAGCCGAGCAGTACTTC CASSLGTGSSAEQYF
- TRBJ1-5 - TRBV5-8 TGTGCCAGCAGCTTGAATCAGGGTGGCAATCAGCCCCAGCATTTT CASSLNQGGNQPQHF
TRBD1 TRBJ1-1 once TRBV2 TGTGCCAGCAGTAGACAGGGAAATACGGACACTGAAGCTTTCTTT CASSRQGNTDTEAFF
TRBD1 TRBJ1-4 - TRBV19 TGTGCCAGTAGTACGGGACAGGGGGCCGCGGTGGAAAAACTGTTTTTT CASSTGQGAAVEKLFF
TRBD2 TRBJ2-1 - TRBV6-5 TGTGCCAGCAGTTTAGGGAGGGCCGGGGGGAATGAGCAGTTCTTC CASSLGRAGGNEQFF
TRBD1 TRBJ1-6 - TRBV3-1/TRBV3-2 TGTGCCAGCAGCCATACTGGACAGGGTGGATCACCCCTCCACTTT CASSHTGQGGSPLHF
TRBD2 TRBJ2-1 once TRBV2 TGTGCCACTGAGCGGGACGGACCCTACAATGAGCAGTTCTTC CATERDGPYNEQFF
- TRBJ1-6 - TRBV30 TGTGCCTGGAGTGAGGAAGGACGGGGGACTTCACCCCTCCACTTT CAWSEEGRGTSPLHF
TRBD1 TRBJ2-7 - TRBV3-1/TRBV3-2 TGTGCCAGCAGCCAAGGGGCGGGACAGGGCGCATACGAGCAGTACTTC CASSQGAGQGAYEQYF
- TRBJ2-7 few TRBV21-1 TGTGCCAGCAGCCGAGAATTGACGGGTGGCTCCTACGAGCAGTACTTC CASSRELTGGSYEQYF
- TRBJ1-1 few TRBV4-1 TGCGCCAGCAGCCATAACAGGGCAGGCACTGAAGCTTTCTTT CASSHNRAGTEAFF
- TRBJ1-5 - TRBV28 TGTGCCAGCAGTTTAGCCCCCAGCAGGCCCGGGACCCAGCATTTT CASSLAPSRPGTQHF
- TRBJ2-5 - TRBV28 TGTGCCAGCAGCCTCAGGATGGGGCGCGATCGCGAGACCCAGTACTTC CASSLRMGRDRETQYF
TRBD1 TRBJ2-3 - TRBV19 TGTGCCAGTAGTCCGGGACAGGGTAGCACAGATACGCAGTATTTT CASSPGQGSTDTQYF
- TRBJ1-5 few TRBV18 TGTGCCAGCTCACCACCGCAAGTGGGAGTCCAACTAAATCAGCCCCAGCATTTT CASSPPQVGVQLNQPQHF
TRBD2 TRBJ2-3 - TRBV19 TGTGCCAGTAGTATTGACCTAGCGGGAGCAACAGATACGCAGTATTTT CASSIDLAGATDTQYF
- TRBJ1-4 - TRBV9 TGTGCCAGCAGCGTAGATGCAGGGGTGGGTGAAAAACTGTTTTTT CASSVDAGVGEKLFF
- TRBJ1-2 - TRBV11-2 TGTGCCAGCAGCTCCCTCAGGAGGGGGGGAGGCTATGGCTACACCTTC CASSSLRRGGGYGYTF
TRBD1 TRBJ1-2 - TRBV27 TGTGCCAGCAGTTCGATGACAGGGGGCGGTAACTATGGCTACACCTTC CASSSMTGGGNYGYTF
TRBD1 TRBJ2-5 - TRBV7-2 TGTGCCAGCAGCTTAGCGGGAACAGGGGAAGAGACCCAGTACTTC CASSLAGTGEETQYF
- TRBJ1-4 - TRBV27 TGTGCCAGCAGTTTAAGGGGAGACAGGATTACAACTAATGAAAAACTGTTTTTT CASSLRGDRITTNEKLFF
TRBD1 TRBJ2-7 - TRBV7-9 TGTGCCAGCAGCCAGACGCCCGGGACAGGGAGGTACGAGCAGTACTTC CASSQTPGTGRYEQYF
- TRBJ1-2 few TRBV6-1 TGTGCCAGCAGTGATATGATCGGGAGGGAGGCCTATGGCTACACCTTC CASSDMIGREAYGYTF
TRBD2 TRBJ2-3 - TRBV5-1 TGCGCCAGCAGCAGGGGCGGGAGGGCCGACCCAGATACGCAGTATTTT CASSRGGRADPDTQYF
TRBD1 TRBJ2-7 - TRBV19 TGTGCCAGTAGCACAGGGGTGGCCTACGAGCAGTACTTC CASSTGVAYEQYF
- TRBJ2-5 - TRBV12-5 TGTGCTAGTGGTTTGTTCGGAGAGACCCAGTACTTC CASGLFGETQYF
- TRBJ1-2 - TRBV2 TGTGCCAGCAGTGGAACAGCGGAAACTAACTATGGCTACACCTTC CASSGTAETNYGYTF
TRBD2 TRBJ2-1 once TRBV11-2 TGTGCCAGCAGCTTAGCACTAGCGGGCTACAATGAGCAGTTCTTC CASSLALAGYNEQFF
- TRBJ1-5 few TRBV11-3 TGTGCCAGCAGCCCCCCGACGGGGAAGCTAAATCAGCCCCAGCATTTT CASSPPTGKLNQPQHF
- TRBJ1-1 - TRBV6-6 TGTGCCAGCAGTTACTCGGGAACAGGGAACACTGAAGCTTTCTTT CASSYSGTGNTEAFF
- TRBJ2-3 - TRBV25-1 TGTGCCAGCAGTGAATACCCGGGAGTGCCAGATACGCAGTATTTT CASSEYPGVPDTQYF
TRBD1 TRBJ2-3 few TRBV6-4 TGTGCCAGCAGAAAAGGGGGCCAGAATACAGATACGCAGTATTTT CASRKGGQNTDTQYF
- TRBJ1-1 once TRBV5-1 TGCGCCAGCCGGGTGACAGCGAACACTGAAGCTTTCTTT CASRVTANTEAFF
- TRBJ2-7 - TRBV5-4 TGTGCCAGCAGCTTGGACAGGGTGCAGGAGCAGTACTTC CASSLDRVQEQYF
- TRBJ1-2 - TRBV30 TGTGCCTGGAGTGTACCCACTAGACCTGCGCCATTGTTCGGCTACACCTTC CAWSVPTRPAPLFGYTF